Presented here are 27 T cell receptor beta chains from one specimen sequenced in a study of blood T cell repertoires in COVID-19. Generated by immunoSEQ multiplex PCR, the TCRdb table keeps only in-frame clones and is missing some. The sample contains around 250,000 clones, over 70% of which appear only once. Sequenced input: peripheral blood. These receptor sequences come from a man at least 80 years old with acute or convalescent COVID-19.

The genes are TRBV20-1 and TRBJ2-1; no firm D call. Germline V lookup: CDR1 DFQATT, CDR2 SNEGSKA (reference sequence). CDR3 length: 11 residues. The V end lost 0 bases, the J end lost 7 bases, and 4 bases lay between the germline ends. Here the CDR3 DNA reads TGCAGTGCTAGAGACAGAAATGAGCAGTTCTTC. Translating gives CSARDRNEQFF.

The chain links TRBV28 to TRBJ2-5; 7 bases are shared with TRBD2. V lost 5 bases, J lost 1 base, and 4 bases stayed unmatched. The CDR3 has 14 amino acids. Germline loops: CDR1 MDHEN, CDR2 SYDVKM. This chain's CDR3 is CASSPGGSQETQYF. The CDR3 region has the DNA TGTGCCAGCAGTCCGGGAGGTTCCCAAGAGACCCAGTACTTC.

The chain links TRBV9 to TRBJ2-3, with 12 bases lining up with TRBD2. The CDR3 has 15 residues. CDR1 is SGDLS and CDR2 is YYNGEE in the germline V gene. The trim removed 4 bases at V and 4 bases at J, leaving 4 bases unmatched. As DNA, the CDR3 is TGTGCCAGCAGCTCTAGCGGGAGGGCCGCAGATACGCAGTATTTT. Its translation: CASSSSGRAADTQYF.

This sequence joins TRBV5-1 and TRBJ1-2; D gene ambiguous. The V end was cut by 4 bases, the J end by 2 bases, with 12 bases between. This CDR3 region has 14 residues. Germline assignment: CDR1 SGHRS and CDR2 YFSETQ. CDR3 region: CASSDTGGNYGYTF. Written as DNA, the CDR3 is TGCGCCAGCAGCGATACTGGAGGGAACTATGGCTACACCTTC.

For the CDR3, the DNA is TGTGCCAGCAGTGAGGTGGGAGGGAGGAATTCACCCCTCCACTTT. Translating it yields CASSEVGGRNSPLHF. The rearrangement joins TRBV6-1 to TRBJ1-6, with no clear D. Trimming pared 3 bases from V and 7 bases from J, leaving 13 bases between. Per the germline V gene, CDR1 is MNHNS and CDR2 is SASEGT. This CDR3 has 15 residues.

This sequence joins TRBV27 and TRBJ2-1; 9 positions match TRBD2. Germline values: CDR1 MNHEY, CDR2 SMNVEV (reference sequence). V was clipped by 3 bases and J by 6 bases; unmatched bases: 9. The CDR3 loop spans 16 amino acids. The CDR3 nucleotides are TGTGCCAGCAGTTTGCGGGAGGGCCTTTTGGGCAATGAGCAGTTCTTC. Its translation: CASSLREGLLGNEQFF.

The rearrangement uses TRBV29-1 and TRBJ2-3; the D gene is possibly TRBD2 (5 bases). Trimming pared 4 bases from V and 3 bases from J, leaving 8 bases between. The V gene's germline CDR1 is SQVTM and CDR2 ANQGSEA. The CDR3 totals 12 residues. The CDR3, as DNA: TGCAGCGTTGCTGAGCGGACAGATACGCAGTATTTT. It codes for CSVAERTDTQYF.

V and J are TRBV19 and TRBJ2-5; 7 bases are a match to TRBD2. V lost 4 bases, J lost 2 bases, and 10 bases stayed unmatched. The CDR3 totals 16 residues. Germline CDR1 and CDR2: LNHDA and SQIVND (reference sequence). The CDR3 loop is CASSTLRGAGQETQYF. CDR3 coding DNA: TGTGCCAGTAGTACCTTGCGGGGAGCGGGGCAAGAGACCCAGTACTTC.

The V and J genes are TRBV28 and TRBJ1-2; 8 nucleotides line up with TRBD1. The CDR3 spans 13 residues. V lost 6 bases to trimming and J lost 5 bases; unmatched junction nucleotides: 5. Germline-derived CDR1 and CDR2 are MDHEN and SYDVKM. The CDR3, as DNA: TGTGCCAGCAGACCACAGGGGGGGTATGGCTACACCTTC. Translated, it gives CASRPQGGYGYTF.

This clone turned up a few times. The rearrangement joins TRBV19 to TRBJ1-5, with D uncertain. The CDR3 runs 15 residues. The germline CDR1 and CDR2 sequences are LNHDA and SQIVND (reference sequence). V was trimmed by 3 bases and J by 3 bases, leaving 12 bases between them. The CDR3 sequence is CASSIGQTNNQPQHF. The CDR3 nucleotides read TGTGCCAGTAGTATTGGGCAGACAAACAATCAGCCCCAGCATTTT.

This chain uses TRBV7-2 with TRBJ2-4; 7 bases are a match to TRBD1. The CDR3 has 12 residues. Germline-derived CDR1 and CDR2 are SGHTA and FQGNSA. The V gene end was trimmed by 2 bases and the J gene end by 16 bases; junction bases not matched to a gene: 8. The CDR3: CASSLMQGVCYF. CDR3 sequence (DNA): TGTGCCAGCAGCTTAATGCAGGGGGTTTGTTACTTC.

This clone was seen a few times. The chain links TRBV7-8 to TRBJ2-1, with TRBD1 matching over 7 bases. CDR1 SGHVS and CDR2 FQNEAQ come from the germline V gene. The CDR3 spans 13 residues. The J segment lost 3 bases and the V segment lost 4 bases, leaving 0 bases of the junction unmatched. The CDR3, as DNA: TGTGCCAGCAGCTGGGACAGCTACAATGAGCAGTTCTTC. This encodes CASSWDSYNEQFF.

The V and J genes are TRBV9 and TRBJ2-3; a possible D gene is TRBD1 (5 bases). Germline CDR1 is SGDLS and CDR2 is YYNGEE. The CDR3 length is 15 residues. Trimming removed 1 base at V and 4 bases at J, with 13 bases between. The CDR3 DNA follows: TGTGCCAGCAGCGTAACGGCAGGGTTTGCAGATACGCAGTATTTT. Translating gives CASSVTAGFADTQYF.

This chain joins TRBV7-3 and TRBJ2-3; TRBD2 aligns across 8 bases. Germline V lookup: CDR1 SGHTA, CDR2 FQGTGA. This CDR3 spans 18 amino acids. The J segment lost 2 bases and the V segment lost 3 bases, leaving 13 bases of the junction unmatched. The CDR3 reads CASSFLATGGIHTDTQYF. The CDR3 nucleotides are TGTGCCAGCAGCTTCCTCGCGACGGGAGGGATCCACACAGATACGCAGTATTTT.

The chain combines TRBV25-1 with TRBJ2-2, with D possibly matching TRBD2 (6 bases). V was clipped by 2 bases and J by 4 bases, with 11 bases between them. Looked up from germline, CDR1 is MGHDK and CDR2 is SYGVNS. The CDR3 extends over 15 amino acids. The CDR3 nucleotides read TGTGCCAGCAGTGAAGGGGACTTCATCACCGGGGAGCTGTTTTTT. The encoded protein is CASSEGDFITGELFF.

The chain combines TRBV21-1 with TRBJ1-2; the table's D call, TRBD1, has no DNA check behind it. TRBV21-1 is labeled a pseudogene. This CDR3 contains 14 residues. The CDR3 protein is CASSNPGQCHGYTF. DNA for the CDR3: TGTGCCAGCAGCAACCCCGGACAGTGCCATGGCTACACCTTC.

The chain combines TRBV2 with TRBJ1-2, with 10 bases matching TRBD1. CDR3 length equals 14 residues. V lost 7 bases to trimming and J lost 3 bases; unmatched junction nucleotides: 5. CDR1 is SNHLY, CDR2 FYNNEI, per germline. CDR3 DNA: TGTGCCAGCATCTTGACAGGGGGCTACTATGGCTACACCTTC. The encoded protein is CASILTGGYYGYTF.

This sequence joins TRBV29-1 and TRBJ2-3, with TRBD2 as a possible D gene (6 bases). Germline V gene lookup returns CDR1 SQVTM and CDR2 ANQGSEA. Trimming shortened V by 6 bases and J by 0 bases, and 10 bases separated the two germline ends. CDR3 length: 13 amino acids. The CDR3 DNA is TGCAGCGTCGGGGGTTCTAGCACAGATACGCAGTATTTT. It is translated as CSVGGSSTDTQYF.

The chain recombines TRBV29-1 with TRBJ2-7, with 9 bases lining up with TRBD1. The V segment lost 6 bases and the J segment 0 bases; nucleotides outside the gene matches: 6. The CDR3 contains 14 residues. Germline V gene lookup returns CDR1 SQVTM and CDR2 ANQGSEA. For the CDR3, the DNA is TGCAGCGTCGGACAGGGGTCGGGCTCCTACGAGCAGTACTTC. It codes for CSVGQGSGSYEQYF.

V gene TRBV2 combines with J gene TRBJ2-7; a weak D match, TRBD1 (6 bases). The CDR3 has 14 residues. V lost 6 bases to trimming and J lost 2 bases, with 14 bases between them. Germline assignment: CDR1 SNHLY and CDR2 FYNNEI. The CDR3 DNA reads TGTGCCAGCAGAACAGGGACCCTAACCTACGAGCAGTACTTC. Translated, it gives CASRTGTLTYEQYF.

The chain combines TRBV30 with TRBJ1-3; TRBD1 is a possible D gene (6 bases). The CDR3 is 16 amino acids. The V gene lost 5 bases and the J gene lost 1 base, with 18 bases spanning the gap. In germline, CDR1 is GTSNPN, CDR2 SVGIG (reference sequence). The chain's CDR3 is CAWQGSLLESGNTIYF. CDR3 DNA: TGTGCCTGGCAGGGGTCTCTGTTGGAGTCTGGAAACACCATATATTTT.

The chain joins TRBV5-1 to TRBJ2-5; 7 nucleotides match TRBD1. J gave up 4 bases and V 5 bases, and 2 bases lay outside the gene matches. CDR1 and CDR2 (germline): SGHRS, YFSETQ. The CDR3 loop spans 12 amino acids. The CDR3 sequence: CASSPGGETQYF. As DNA, the CDR3 is TGCGCCAGCAGTCCAGGGGGAGAGACCCAGTACTTC. The full variable domain, completed using reference TRBV5-1 and TRBJ2-5, is KAGVTQTPRYLIKTRGQQVTLSCSPISGHRSVSWYQQTPGQGLQFLFEYFSETQRNKGNFPGRFSGRQFSNSRSEMNVSTLELGDSALYLCASSPGGETQYFGPGTRLLVL.

The rearrangement uses TRBV9 and TRBJ1-1; 11 nucleotides agree with TRBD1. Looked up from germline, CDR1 is SGDLS and CDR2 is YYNGEE. Unmatched junction bases numbered 8, after V lost 4 bases and J lost 0 bases. The length of the CDR3 is 17 residues. The CDR3 nucleotides are TGTGCCAGCAGCCGAGGGACAGGGGGAGAAATGAACACTGAAGCTTTCTTT. This encodes CASSRGTGGEMNTEAFF.

This chain joins TRBV27 and TRBJ2-7; 7 nucleotides line up with TRBD1. This CDR3 is 14 amino acids long. CDR1 and CDR2 (germline): MNHEY, SMNVEV (reference sequence). The trim removed 5 bases at V and 7 bases at J, leaving 11 bases unmatched. The CDR3 reads CASSPHDRVGEQYF. The CDR3 region has the DNA TGTGCCAGCAGTCCTCACGACAGGGTGGGGGAGCAGTACTTC.

CDR3 DNA sequence: TGTGCCAGCAGCTACCTGGAAGGACGGGGGTCCACCTTC. Protein sequence: CASSYLEGRGSTF. The rearrangement links TRBV5-4 to TRBJ1-2; maybe TRBD1 (5 bases). Germline lookup yields CDR1 SGHNT and CDR2 YYREEE (reference sequence). Trimming took 3 bases from V and 13 from J, leaving 19 bases between them. The CDR3 extends over 13 amino acids.

J is TRBJ2-7 and V is TRBV11-2, with D unresolved. The CDR3 sequence is 11 residues long. Germline-derived CDR1 and CDR2 are SGHAT and FQNNGV. Trimming shortened V by 1 base and J by 6 bases, and 4 bases separated the two germline ends. The DNA of the CDR3 is TGTGCCAGCAGCTTAGGTCTCGAGCAGTACTTC. Protein: CASSLGLEQYF.

This clone has just a few counts. The CDR3 protein is CASSVTLGTGVEQYF. The CDR3 DNA reads TGCGCCAGCAGTGTAACGTTGGGGACAGGGGTCGAGCAGTACTTC. The chain carries TRBV5-1 and TRBJ2-7; TRBD1 aligns across 10 bases. Germline trimming cut 5 bases from V and 6 bases from J; bases unmatched to any gene: 11. Looked up from germline, CDR1 is SGHRS and CDR2 is YFSETQ. This CDR3 has 15 residues.